The rows below give T cell receptor beta chains drawn from one sample of a study of cytomegalovirus exposure and HLA in healthy donors. Libraries were prepared by immunoSEQ multiplex PCR; TCRdb keeps only in-frame clonotypes and omits some of them. The profile shows about 130,000 clones, around 85% of them singletons. Input material: PBMCs. Receptors originate from a boy under 18 in good health and CMV-seronegative. Both conserved end residues are part of each CDR3. D genes are given only for firm matches. Rows may omit the clone size; those that give it use once, few, many or a size class.

v_gene	abundance	j_gene	d_gene	CDR3nt	CDR3aa
TRBV20-1	-	TRBJ1-1	-	TGCAGTGCTAGACCCACAGGGCGCGCTTTCTTT	CSARPTGRAFF
TRBV7-9	-	TRBJ2-5	TRBD2	TGTGCCAGCAGTCCCTCGGGGGGGACAGAGACCCAGTACTTC	CASSPSGGTETQYF
TRBV27	once	TRBJ1-2	-	TGTGCCAGCGGATTCTTGGGGGGGCGGAATGGCTACACCTTC	CASGFLGGRNGYTF
TRBV6-4	-	TRBJ1-5	-	TGTGCCAGCAGCGAATCGGGTCAGAATCAGCCCCAGCATTTT	CASSESGQNQPQHF
TRBV6-5	-	TRBJ2-7	-	TGTGCCAGCAGTTACTCTTCGACAGGAACCTACGAGCAGTACTTC	CASSYSSTGTYEQYF
TRBV7-3	once	TRBJ2-7	TRBD1	TGTGCCAGCAGCTTAACCGGGACAGGGGGTTCCGAGCAGTACTTC	CASSLTGTGGSEQYF
TRBV27	once	TRBJ2-7	-	TGTGCCAGCAGCTCTGCGGGGTTCTCCTACGAGCAGTACTTC	CASSSAGFSYEQYF
TRBV7-6	-	TRBJ1-1	TRBD1	TGTGCCAGCAGCTTAGGAGGACAGGGGGCGCGTGCTGAAGCTTTCTTT	CASSLGGQGARAEAFF
TRBV7-2	-	TRBJ1-1	TRBD1	TGTGCCAGCAGCCCCGACAGGGTTGAAGCTTTCTTT	CASSPDRVEAFF
TRBV6-5	-	TRBJ2-2	-	TGTGCCAGCAGTTACTATCTCACCGGGGAGCTGTTTTTT	CASSYYLTGELFF
TRBV10-3	once	TRBJ2-1	TRBD2	TGTGCCATCGGGGCACTAGCGGCCCCCTACAATGAGCAGTTCTTC	CAIGALAAPYNEQFF
TRBV29-1	-	TRBJ2-1	TRBD2	TGCAGCGTCTCCGTACAAAGACTAGCGGGGGGTCCGAGTGGGCAGTTCTTC	CSVSVQRLAGGPSGQFF
TRBV9	-	TRBJ2-2	-	TGTGCCAGCAGCGTAGATTTAGCGACAGGACCTCCGAACACCGGGGAGCTGTTTTTT	CASSVDLATGPPNTGELFF
TRBV7-3	-	TRBJ2-7	-	TGTGCCAGCAGCGAGCAGGGCTACGAGCAGTACTTC	CASSEQGYEQYF
TRBV7-2	-	TRBJ1-2	TRBD1	TGTGCCAGCAGCTTAGGGGTTGGACAGGGGAGGCGTGGCTACACCTTC	CASSLGVGQGRRGYTF
TRBV4-2	-	TRBJ1-2	TRBD1	TGTGCCAGCAGCCAATCCGACAGGGAATCTTCTAACTATGGCTACACCTTC	CASSQSDRESSNYGYTF
TRBV4-3	-	TRBJ1-2	-	TGCGCCAGCAGCCCACCGGGACACTATGGCTACCCCTTC	CASSPPGHYGYPF
TRBV14	once	TRBJ1-1	TRBD1	TGTGCCAGCAGCCGCCGACAGGGGCGCCCTGAAGCTTTCTTT	CASSRRQGRPEAFF
TRBV6-4	-	TRBJ1-6	-	TGTGCCAGCAGTACGGGGGAGGAGAATTCACCCCTCCACTTT	CASSTGEENSPLHF
TRBV12-5	-	TRBJ1-5	TRBD1	TGTGCTAGTGGTATCCTACAGGGGACATATAGCAATCAGCCCCAGCATTTT	CASGILQGTYSNQPQHF
TRBV5-6	few	TRBJ2-7	-	TGTGCCAGCAGCTCTGACAACTCCTACGAGCAGTACTTC	CASSSDNSYEQYF
TRBV4-2	-	TRBJ1-3	-	TGTGCCAGCAGCCTGGCAGCTGGAAACACCATATATTTT	CASSLAAGNTIYF
TRBV27	-	TRBJ2-3	TRBD2	TGTGCCAGCAGTCCGTACAATCTAGCGGGGGCCTTCACAGATACGCAGTATTTT	CASSPYNLAGAFTDTQYF
TRBV7-2	-	TRBJ2-1	-	TGTGCCAGCAGCCCGCTAGGCGGTGAGCAGTTCTTC	CASSPLGGEQFF
TRBV6-5	-	TRBJ2-1	TRBD1	TGTGCCAGCAGGCGACAGGGGGCCGCCTACAATGAGCAGTTCTTC	CASRRQGAAYNEQFF
TRBV6-5	few	TRBJ1-5	TRBD1	TGTGCCAGCAGTTCGACAGGGGTGACAAATCAGCCCCAGCATTTT	CASSSTGVTNQPQHF
TRBV5-1	once	TRBJ2-1	TRBD2	TGCGCCAGCAGCCCACAGGGGAGCGGCGGGGGGGGTCCGAATGAGCAGTTCTTC	CASSPQGSGGGGPNEQFF
TRBV5-1	-	TRBJ1-1	-	TGCGCCAGCTCCGGGAGGGGGGGCACTGAAGCTTTCTTT	CASSGRGGTEAFF
TRBV5-1	-	TRBJ2-7	TRBD1	TGCGCCAGCAGCTACGACCCGGACAGGATCTACGAGCAGTACTTC	CASSYDPDRIYEQYF
TRBV9	-	TRBJ2-2	TRBD2	TGTGCCAGCAGCACCCGGACTAGCGGGATTACTTTCACCGGGGAGCTGTTTTTT	CASSTRTSGITFTGELFF
TRBV15	-	TRBJ2-1	TRBD2	TGTGCCACCAGCAGAGAGGCTAGCGGGAGTAGTGTGCAGTTCTTC	CATSREASGSSVQFF
TRBV6-5	-	TRBJ1-2	TRBD1	TGTGCCAGCAGTTACAGCGCACAGGGGGGGTATGGCTACACCTTC	CASSYSAQGGYGYTF
TRBV19	-	TRBJ2-1	-	TGTGCCAGTAGCCGCAGGGGGGAGCCCTCCCGTGAGCAGTTCTTC	CASSRRGEPSREQFF
TRBV30	once	TRBJ2-3	-	TGTGCCTGGAGTGTACTAGGCGGGGCTAGCACAGATACGCAGTATTTT	CAWSVLGGASTDTQYF
TRBV11-3	-	TRBJ2-5	-	TGTGCCAGCAGCCGAGCGGGCGCCGGGTACCAAGAGACCCAGTACTTC	CASSRAGAGYQETQYF
TRBV29-1	-	TRBJ1-1	-	TGCAGCGTTGTATCGGCCCTGGGCCTCACTGAAGCTTTCTTT	CSVVSALGLTEAFF
TRBV27	-	TRBJ1-3	-	TGTGCCAGCAGTTTGAGGCAGGGACTAACTGGAAACACCATATATTTT	CASSLRQGLTGNTIYF
TRBV5-4	once	TRBJ1-1	-	TGTGCCAGCAGCTCCCCGGAGGGGGGGACTGAAGCTTTCTTT	CASSSPEGGTEAFF
TRBV6-5	-	TRBJ2-7	TRBD2	TGTGCCAGCAATAGGGGCGGGAGGAGTAGCGAGCAGTACTTC	CASNRGGRSSEQYF
TRBV19	-	TRBJ2-7	-	TGTGCCAGTAGTATCGTCACAGGGCCGGGGTCCTACGAGCAGTACTTC	CASSIVTGPGSYEQYF
TRBV5-1	-	TRBJ1-1	-	TGCGCCAGCAGCTTGGCCTCGGTGACCGGGGGAGCTTTCTTT	CASSLASVTGGAFF
TRBV10-1	-	TRBJ1-2	-	TGCGCCACGGGACAAGCTTGCTGGATCTATGGCTACACCTTC	CATGQACWIYGYTF
TRBV5-1	-	TRBJ1-1	-	TGCGCCAGCAGCCCGGACCCGGGGTGGAATGAAGCTTTCTTT	CASSPDPGWNEAFF
TRBV28	-	TRBJ1-5	-	TGTGCCAGCAGTTTGGGCGAAAATCAGCCCCAGCATTTT	CASSLGENQPQHF
TRBV6-6	-	TRBJ2-7	TRBD1	TGTGCCAGCAGCCGGACAGGACTTGAATCCTACGAGCAGTACTTC	CASSRTGLESYEQYF
TRBV4-2	many	TRBJ1-1	TRBD1	TGTGCCAGCAGCCAAGATGGGACAGGAGTCACTGAAGCTTTCTTT	CASSQDGTGVTEAFF
TRBV5-1	-	TRBJ2-1	-	TGCGCCAGCAGCTCTAGAGTTGAGCAGTTCTTC	CASSSRVEQFF
TRBV6-5	-	TRBJ1-1	-	TGTGCCAGCAGTTACGGCCCGAACACTGAAGCTTTCTTT	CASSYGPNTEAFF
TRBV15	-	TRBJ2-2	TRBD1	TGTGCCACCCGCCGGGACAGGGGCTCGCCCGGGGAGCTGTTTTTT	CATRRDRGSPGELFF
TRBV2	-	TRBJ2-1	-	TGTGCCAGCAGGAGGTCCGAGACAGTGTACAATGAGCAGTTCTTC	CASRRSETVYNEQFF
TRBV5-5	-	TRBJ1-5	-	TGTGCCAGCAGCTTGGCAGGGGATAGCAATCAGCCCCAGCATTTT	CASSLAGDSNQPQHF
TRBV9	-	TRBJ1-2	-	TGTGCCAGCAGCGCGGGACAAAGAGCTAACTATGGCTACACCTTC	CASSAGQRANYGYTF
TRBV29-1	-	TRBJ1-2	TRBD1	TGCAGCGGGTTTACGGGACAGGGGGACTATGGCTACACCTTC	CSGFTGQGDYGYTF